Described below is a single TCR beta chain sequence and its context. These data are taken from a study of OX40 agonist ivuxolimab in advanced cancers. Study-wide context: It was ivuxolimab, an agonistic anti-OX40 (CD134) antibody, that patients were treated with.

Autoimmune disease history or systemic immunosuppression led to patients being barred. From germline, CDR1 is KGHSH and CDR2 LQKENI. The V and J ends lost 2 bases and 7 bases, in that order; junction bases with no gene match: 6. This CDR3 spans 14 amino acids. Assay used: immunoSEQ multiplex PCR; TCRdb lists only in-frame clones, some missing. The repertoire includes tens of thousands of clones, under 90% of them detected once, and 1.6% sits in the top ten. The receptor's source is an adult with an advanced solid tumor such as melanoma, head and neck, liver or kidney cancer. Material: CD4+ or CD8+ T cells sorted from blood, obtained in a trial of the OX40 agonist ivuxolimab. The chain couples TRBV18 to TRBJ2-7, with TRBD1 matching 9 bases. CDR3 protein: CASSPRGQGEEQYF. CDR3 sequence (DNA): TGTGCCAGCTCACCAAGGGGACAGGGTGAAGAGCAGTACTTC.